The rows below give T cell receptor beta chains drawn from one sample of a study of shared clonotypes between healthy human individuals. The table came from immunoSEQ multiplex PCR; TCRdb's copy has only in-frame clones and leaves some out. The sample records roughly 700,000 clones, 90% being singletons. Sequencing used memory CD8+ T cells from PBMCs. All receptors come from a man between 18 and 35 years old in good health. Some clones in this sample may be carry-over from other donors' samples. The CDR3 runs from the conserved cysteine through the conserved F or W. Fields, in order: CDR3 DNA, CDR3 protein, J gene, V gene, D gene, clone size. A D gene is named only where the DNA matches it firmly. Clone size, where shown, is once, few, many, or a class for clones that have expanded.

cdr3_nt: TGTGCCACCAAGGGGGACAGGGGCTACGAGCAGTACTTC
cdr3_aa: CATKGDRGYEQYF
j_call: TRBJ2-7
v_call: TRBV10-3
d_call: TRBD1
clone_size: -

cdr3_nt: TGTGCCAGCAGTCAGGGACAGGGAGAGGGCTACACCTTC
cdr3_aa: CASSQGQGEGYTF
j_call: TRBJ1-2
v_call: TRBV2
d_call: TRBD1
clone_size: -

cdr3_nt: TGTGCCAGCAGCTTAGAAGGTCGCACACTTTCTAACTATGGCTACACCTTC
cdr3_aa: CASSLEGRTLSNYGYTF
j_call: TRBJ1-2
v_call: TRBV11-1
d_call: -
clone_size: -

cdr3_nt: TGTGCCAGCAGTTTGCGGGGACTCTCCTACAATGAGCAGTTCTTC
cdr3_aa: CASSLRGLSYNEQFF
j_call: TRBJ2-1
v_call: TRBV27
d_call: -
clone_size: -

cdr3_nt: TGTGCCAGCAGCGGGGGGACAGGGCCCTACGAGCAGTACTTC
cdr3_aa: CASSGGTGPYEQYF
j_call: TRBJ2-7
v_call: TRBV9
d_call: TRBD1
clone_size: few

cdr3_nt: TGTGCCAGCAGTGTCCGGGACAGGGGCCCGAACACTGAAGCTTTCTTT
cdr3_aa: CASSVRDRGPNTEAFF
j_call: TRBJ1-1
v_call: TRBV27
d_call: TRBD1
clone_size: -

cdr3_nt: TGCGCCAGCAGCCAGCCCTTTGGGGGGCCTGTAAATGAGCAGTTCTTC
cdr3_aa: CASSQPFGGPVNEQFF
j_call: TRBJ2-1
v_call: TRBV4-1
d_call: -
clone_size: -

cdr3_nt: TGCGCCAGCAGCCCCGTTGGCCCAAGTCTAGCGGGAGGACGCAATGAGCAGTTCTTC
cdr3_aa: CASSPVGPSLAGGRNEQFF
j_call: TRBJ2-1
v_call: TRBV4-1
d_call: TRBD2
clone_size: -

cdr3_nt: TGTGCCAGCAGTGAGACGGACAGCTGGACTGAAGCTTTCTTT
cdr3_aa: CASSETDSWTEAFF
j_call: TRBJ1-1
v_call: TRBV6-1
d_call: -
clone_size: -

cdr3_nt: TGTGCCAGCAGCCCCAGCGGGGGTTCCTACAATGAGCAGTTCTTC
cdr3_aa: CASSPSGGSYNEQFF
j_call: TRBJ2-1
v_call: TRBV7-3
d_call: TRBD2
clone_size: -

cdr3_nt: TGTGCCAGCAGCGATCACCCCGGGTCCCCCGAGACCCAGTACTTC
cdr3_aa: CASSDHPGSPETQYF
j_call: TRBJ2-5
v_call: TRBV9
d_call: -
clone_size: once

cdr3_nt: TGCGCCAGCAGCCTCGAGCGGGGGAGCTCCTACAATGAGCAGTTCTTC
cdr3_aa: CASSLERGSSYNEQFF
j_call: TRBJ2-1
v_call: TRBV4-1
d_call: TRBD2
clone_size: -

cdr3_nt: TGTGCCTGGAAACCCTGGGAGGGTAGCTCTGGAAACACCATATATTTT
cdr3_aa: CAWKPWEGSSGNTIYF
j_call: TRBJ1-3
v_call: TRBV30
d_call: -
clone_size: -

cdr3_nt: TGTGCCAGCAGTCCAACCGGGACCCCCTCCGGGACCCAGTACTTC
cdr3_aa: CASSPTGTPSGTQYF
j_call: TRBJ2-5
v_call: TRBV28
d_call: -
clone_size: -

cdr3_nt: TGCAGCGTTCGCGCCCAGAACACTGAAGCTTTCTTT
cdr3_aa: CSVRAQNTEAFF
j_call: TRBJ1-1
v_call: TRBV29-1
d_call: -
clone_size: -

cdr3_nt: TGTGCCAGCAGTGAGTTGGGGACCCAGCAGTTCTTC
cdr3_aa: CASSELGTQQFF
j_call: TRBJ2-1
v_call: TRBV6-1
d_call: -
clone_size: -

cdr3_nt: TGTGCCTGGAATACTCTCGGGACTAGCGGGAGGCCTTCCTACGAGCAGTACTTC
cdr3_aa: CAWNTLGTSGRPSYEQYF
j_call: TRBJ2-7
v_call: TRBV30
d_call: TRBD2
clone_size: once

cdr3_nt: TGCGCCAGCAGCTTGGATCACAGGGGGAACACCGGGGAGCTGTTTTTT
cdr3_aa: CASSLDHRGNTGELFF
j_call: TRBJ2-2
v_call: TRBV5-1
d_call: TRBD1
clone_size: -

cdr3_nt: TGTGCCAGCAGCCATAACAGGGGCAATGAGCAGTTCTTC
cdr3_aa: CASSHNRGNEQFF
j_call: TRBJ2-1
v_call: TRBV11-3
d_call: TRBD1
clone_size: -

cdr3_nt: TGTGCCAGCAGTGAGGGCGGGAGTGGCTCCTACGAGCAGTACTTC
cdr3_aa: CASSEGGSGSYEQYF
j_call: TRBJ2-7
v_call: TRBV6-1
d_call: TRBD2
clone_size: -

cdr3_nt: TGTGCCAGCAGCTTGCCGAGCTCCTACAATGAGCAGTTCTTC
cdr3_aa: CASSLPSSYNEQFF
j_call: TRBJ2-1
v_call: TRBV11-2
d_call: -
clone_size: -

cdr3_nt: TGTGCCAGCAGCTTTTCATCCACCGGGGAGCTGTTTTTT
cdr3_aa: CASSFSSTGELFF
j_call: TRBJ2-2
v_call: TRBV7-9
d_call: -
clone_size: -

cdr3_nt: TGTGCCAGCAGCTTGGCCATCTCGGGAGCGAACACCGGGGAGCTGTTTTTT
cdr3_aa: CASSLAISGANTGELFF
j_call: TRBJ2-2
v_call: TRBV7-8
d_call: -
clone_size: -

cdr3_nt: TGCGCCAGCAGCCCCGGAGTACTCACCTACGAGCAGTACTTC
cdr3_aa: CASSPGVLTYEQYF
j_call: TRBJ2-7
v_call: TRBV5-1
d_call: -
clone_size: -

cdr3_nt: TGTGCCAGCAGCCGAAGACTAGCGGAGAGCTACGAGCAGTACTTC
cdr3_aa: CASSRRLAESYEQYF
j_call: TRBJ2-7
v_call: TRBV7-9
d_call: TRBD2
clone_size: -

cdr3_nt: TGCGCCAGCAGCCTGGGGGCGGGTGGACTAAGCACAGATACGCAGTATTTT
cdr3_aa: CASSLGAGGLSTDTQYF
j_call: TRBJ2-3
v_call: TRBV4-1
d_call: -
clone_size: -

cdr3_nt: TGTGCCACCAGCAGAGAATTTTCTCCCCCTGGGCCAGGTGGCTACACCTTC
cdr3_aa: CATSREFSPPGPGGYTF
j_call: TRBJ1-2
v_call: TRBV15
d_call: -
clone_size: -

cdr3_nt: TGTGCCAGCAGCTCCCTAGGAAATGAGGAGACCCAGTACTTC
cdr3_aa: CASSSLGNEETQYF
j_call: TRBJ2-5
v_call: TRBV5-4
d_call: -
clone_size: -

cdr3_nt: TGTGCCTGGAGGGGGAGCGGGAGAGCCTACAATGAGCAGTTCTTC
cdr3_aa: CAWRGSGRAYNEQFF
j_call: TRBJ2-1
v_call: TRBV30
d_call: TRBD2
clone_size: once

cdr3_nt: TGTGCCAGCAGCCAAGATCGGGGGTCGGCGGCTTACAATGAGCAGTTCTTC
cdr3_aa: CASSQDRGSAAYNEQFF
j_call: TRBJ2-1
v_call: TRBV4-2
d_call: -
clone_size: -

cdr3_nt: TGTGCCAGCAGCACGACAGGGGAGGCTTTCTTT
cdr3_aa: CASSTTGEAFF
j_call: TRBJ1-1
v_call: TRBV27
d_call: TRBD1
clone_size: -

cdr3_nt: TGTGCCAGCAGCGTAATTCCCTATATCGATGAGCAGTTCTTC
cdr3_aa: CASSVIPYIDEQFF
j_call: TRBJ2-1
v_call: TRBV9
d_call: -
clone_size: -

cdr3_nt: TGTGCCAGCAGCTCCGGGAGGACTGAAGCTTTCTTT
cdr3_aa: CASSSGRTEAFF
j_call: TRBJ1-1
v_call: TRBV6-5
d_call: -
clone_size: -

cdr3_nt: TGTGCCGTCAAAACCTGGGGGACAGGGATCTATGGCTACACCTTC
cdr3_aa: CAVKTWGTGIYGYTF
j_call: TRBJ1-2
v_call: TRBV10-3
d_call: TRBD1
clone_size: -

cdr3_nt: TGTGCCAGCAGCCCCGGGACTAGCGTCAACAATGAGCAGTTCTTC
cdr3_aa: CASSPGTSVNNEQFF
j_call: TRBJ2-1
v_call: TRBV9
d_call: TRBD2
clone_size: few

cdr3_nt: TGTGCCAGCAGCTCGGGCACCGGGACGGCAGCCTACGAGCAGTACTTC
cdr3_aa: CASSSGTGTAAYEQYF
j_call: TRBJ2-7
v_call: TRBV13
d_call: -
clone_size: -

cdr3_nt: TGTGCCAGTAGTCCGGAGGCCATCTATGGCTACACCTTC
cdr3_aa: CASSPEAIYGYTF
j_call: TRBJ1-2
v_call: TRBV19
d_call: -
clone_size: -

cdr3_nt: TGTGCCAGCAGTTTATGGGACAGATCGTACACTGAAGCTTTCTTT
cdr3_aa: CASSLWDRSYTEAFF
j_call: TRBJ1-1
v_call: TRBV28
d_call: -
clone_size: -

cdr3_nt: TGTGCCAGCAGTGCGACATCGGGCTGGTACGAGCAGTACTTC
cdr3_aa: CASSATSGWYEQYF
j_call: TRBJ2-7
v_call: TRBV6-5
d_call: -
clone_size: -

cdr3_nt: TGTGCCAGCAGTTACTCGAAAGGGACAGGGGGGAATGGCTACACCTTC
cdr3_aa: CASSYSKGTGGNGYTF
j_call: TRBJ1-2
v_call: TRBV6-6
d_call: TRBD1
clone_size: -

cdr3_nt: TGTGCCAGCAGCTTCTCGGGGGGTCAGCCCCAGCATTTT
cdr3_aa: CASSFSGGQPQHF
j_call: TRBJ1-5
v_call: TRBV5-4
d_call: -
clone_size: many

cdr3_nt: TGCGCCAGCAGCGAGGGGCTAACATACACCGGGGAGCTGTTTTTT
cdr3_aa: CASSEGLTYTGELFF
j_call: TRBJ2-2
v_call: TRBV4-3
d_call: -
clone_size: -

cdr3_nt: TGTGCCAGCAGCCGAGGAAACACCCTCTCGGACAATGAGCAGTTCTTC
cdr3_aa: CASSRGNTLSDNEQFF
j_call: TRBJ2-1
v_call: TRBV7-2
d_call: -
clone_size: many

cdr3_nt: TGTGCCAGCAGACTCGGGACTAGCGGCTACAATGAGCAGTTCTTC
cdr3_aa: CASRLGTSGYNEQFF
j_call: TRBJ2-1
v_call: TRBV27
d_call: TRBD2
clone_size: -

cdr3_nt: TGTGCCATCAGGTCTGGGGGCTCGAACTATGGCTACACCTTC
cdr3_aa: CAIRSGGSNYGYTF
j_call: TRBJ1-2
v_call: TRBV10-3
d_call: -
clone_size: -

cdr3_nt: TGTGCCAGCAGCGGGACAGGGTGGTATGGCTACACCTTC
cdr3_aa: CASSGTGWYGYTF
j_call: TRBJ1-2
v_call: TRBV5-4
d_call: TRBD1
clone_size: -